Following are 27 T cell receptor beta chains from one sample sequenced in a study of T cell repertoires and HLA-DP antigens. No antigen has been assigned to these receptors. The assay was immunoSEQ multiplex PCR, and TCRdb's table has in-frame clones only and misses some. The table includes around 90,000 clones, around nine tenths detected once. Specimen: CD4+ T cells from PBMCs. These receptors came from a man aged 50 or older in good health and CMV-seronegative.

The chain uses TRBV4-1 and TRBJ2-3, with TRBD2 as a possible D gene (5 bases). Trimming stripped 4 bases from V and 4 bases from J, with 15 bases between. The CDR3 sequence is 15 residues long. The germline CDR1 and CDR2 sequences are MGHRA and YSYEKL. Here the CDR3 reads CASSPGLASSDTQYF. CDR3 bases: TGCGCCAGCAGCCCCGGTCTAGCTTCATCAGATACGCAGTATTTT.

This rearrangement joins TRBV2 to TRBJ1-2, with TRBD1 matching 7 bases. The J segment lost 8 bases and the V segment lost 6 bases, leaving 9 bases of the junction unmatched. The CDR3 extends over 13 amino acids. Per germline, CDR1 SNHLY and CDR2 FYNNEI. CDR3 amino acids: CASRIGQEKGYTF. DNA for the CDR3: TGTGCCAGCAGGATTGGACAGGAGAAAGGCTACACCTTC.

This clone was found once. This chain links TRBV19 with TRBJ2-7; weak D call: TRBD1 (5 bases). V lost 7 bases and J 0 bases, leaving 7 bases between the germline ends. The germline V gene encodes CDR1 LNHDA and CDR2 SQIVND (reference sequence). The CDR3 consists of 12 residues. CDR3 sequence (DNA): TGTGCCAGTATTGACAGCTCCTACGAGCAGTACTTC. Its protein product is CASIDSSYEQYF.

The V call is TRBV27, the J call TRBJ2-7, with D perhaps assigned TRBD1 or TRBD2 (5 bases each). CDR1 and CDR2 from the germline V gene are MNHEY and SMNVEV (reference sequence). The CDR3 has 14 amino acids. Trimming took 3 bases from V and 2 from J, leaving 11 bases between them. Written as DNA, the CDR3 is TGTGCCAGCAGTTTTCGAGGGGAAACCTACGAGCAGTACTTC. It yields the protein CASSFRGETYEQYF.

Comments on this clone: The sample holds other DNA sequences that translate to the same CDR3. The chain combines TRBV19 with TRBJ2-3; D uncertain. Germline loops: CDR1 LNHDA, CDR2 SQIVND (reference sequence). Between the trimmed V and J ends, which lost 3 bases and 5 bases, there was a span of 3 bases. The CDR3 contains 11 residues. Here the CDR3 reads CASSIGDTQYF. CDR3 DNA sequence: TGTGCCAGTAGTATCGGAGATACGCAGTATTTT.

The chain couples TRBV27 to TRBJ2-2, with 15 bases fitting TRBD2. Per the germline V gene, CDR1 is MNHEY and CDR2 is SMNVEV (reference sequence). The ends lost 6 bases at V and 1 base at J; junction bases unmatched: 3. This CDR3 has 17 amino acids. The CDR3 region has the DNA TGTGCCAGCAGCGGACTAGCGGGGGGGGTGAACACCGGGGAGCTGTTTTTT. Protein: CASSGLAGGVNTGELFF.

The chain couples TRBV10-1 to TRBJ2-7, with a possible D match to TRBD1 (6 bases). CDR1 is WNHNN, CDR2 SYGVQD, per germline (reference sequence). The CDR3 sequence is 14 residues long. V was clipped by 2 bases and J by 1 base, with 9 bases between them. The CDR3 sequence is CASSETGKSYEQYF. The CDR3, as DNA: TGCGCCAGCAGTGAGACAGGGAAGTCCTACGAGCAGTACTTC.

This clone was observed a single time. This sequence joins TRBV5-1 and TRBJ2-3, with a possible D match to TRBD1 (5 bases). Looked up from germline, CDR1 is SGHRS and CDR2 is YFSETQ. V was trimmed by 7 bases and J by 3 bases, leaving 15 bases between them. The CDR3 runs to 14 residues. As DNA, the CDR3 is TGCGCCAGCTGGCAGGGAATAAAGACAGATACGCAGTATTTT. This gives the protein CASWQGIKTDTQYF. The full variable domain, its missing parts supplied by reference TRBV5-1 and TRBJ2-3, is KAGVTQTPRYLIKTRGQQVTLSCSPISGHRSVSWYQQTPGQGLQFLFEYFSETQRNKGNFPGRFSGRQFSNSRSEMNVSTLELGDSALYLCASWQGIKTDTQYFGPGTRLTVL.

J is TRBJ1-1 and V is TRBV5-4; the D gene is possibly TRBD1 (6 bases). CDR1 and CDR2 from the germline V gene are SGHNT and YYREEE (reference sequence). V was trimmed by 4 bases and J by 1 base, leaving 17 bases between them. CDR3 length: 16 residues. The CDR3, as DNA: TGTGCCAGCAGCGGACTAGGGGGTGACACGAACACTGAAGCTTTCTTT. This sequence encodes CASSGLGGDTNTEAFF.

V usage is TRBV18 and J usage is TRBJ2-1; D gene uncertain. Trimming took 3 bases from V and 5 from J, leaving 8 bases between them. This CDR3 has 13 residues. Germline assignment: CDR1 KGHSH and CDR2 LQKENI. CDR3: CASSPGIHNEQFF. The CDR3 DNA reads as TGTGCCAGCTCACCGGGGATCCACAATGAGCAGTTCTTC.

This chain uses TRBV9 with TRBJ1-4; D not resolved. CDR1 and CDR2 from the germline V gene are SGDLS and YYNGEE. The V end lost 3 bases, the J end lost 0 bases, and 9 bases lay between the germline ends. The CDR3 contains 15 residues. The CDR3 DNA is TGTGCCAGCAGCGCAACCATTGCAACTAATGAAAAACTGTTTTTT. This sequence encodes CASSATIATNEKLFF.

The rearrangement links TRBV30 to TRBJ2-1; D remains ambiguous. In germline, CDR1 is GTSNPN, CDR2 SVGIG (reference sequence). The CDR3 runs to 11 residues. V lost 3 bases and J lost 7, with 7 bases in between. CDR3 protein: CAWSQENEQFF. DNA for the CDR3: TGTGCCTGGAGCCAGGAGAATGAGCAGTTCTTC.

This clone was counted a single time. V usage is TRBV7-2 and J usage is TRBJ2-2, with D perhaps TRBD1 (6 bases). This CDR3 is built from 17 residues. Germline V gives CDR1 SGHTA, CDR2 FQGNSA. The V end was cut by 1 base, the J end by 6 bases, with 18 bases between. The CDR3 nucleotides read TGTGCCAGCAGCTTAGATCTGGGGGCGATTAGGTCCGGGGAGCTGTTTTTT. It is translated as CASSLDLGAIRSGELFF.

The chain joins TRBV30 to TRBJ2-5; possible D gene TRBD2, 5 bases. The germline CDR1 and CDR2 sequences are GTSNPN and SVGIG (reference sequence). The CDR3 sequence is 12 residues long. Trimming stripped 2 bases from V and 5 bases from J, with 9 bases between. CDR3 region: CAWSPVAETQYF. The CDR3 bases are TGTGCCTGGAGTCCGGTAGCGGAGACCCAGTACTTC.

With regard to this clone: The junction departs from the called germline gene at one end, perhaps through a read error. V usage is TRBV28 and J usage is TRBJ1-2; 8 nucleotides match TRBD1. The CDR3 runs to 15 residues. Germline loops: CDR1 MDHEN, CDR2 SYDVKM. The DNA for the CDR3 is TGTGCCAGCACTTTAGGACAGGGTAGGTCCTATGGCTACACCTTC. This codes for CASTLGQGRSYGYTF.

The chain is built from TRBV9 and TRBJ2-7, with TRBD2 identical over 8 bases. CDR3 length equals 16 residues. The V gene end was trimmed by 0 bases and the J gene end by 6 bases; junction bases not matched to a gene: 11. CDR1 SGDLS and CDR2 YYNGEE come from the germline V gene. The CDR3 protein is CASSVGGRSGGGEQYF. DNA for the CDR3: TGTGCCAGCAGCGTAGGAGGGAGGAGCGGGGGCGGCGAGCAGTACTTC.

The CDR3 region is CAIRGTGSGNTIYF. Here the CDR3 DNA reads TGTGCCATCAGAGGGACAGGCTCTGGAAACACCATATATTTT. This chain joins TRBV10-3 and TRBJ1-3; 8 nucleotides match TRBD1. This CDR3 is built from 14 residues. CDR1 and CDR2 from the germline V gene are ENHRY and SYGVKD. With 6 bases clipped from V and 0 bases from J, the junction kept 1 base outside the gene matches.

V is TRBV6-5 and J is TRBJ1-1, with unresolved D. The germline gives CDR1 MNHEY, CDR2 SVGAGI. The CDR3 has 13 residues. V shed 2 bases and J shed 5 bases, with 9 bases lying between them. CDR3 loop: CASSYDLGTEAFF. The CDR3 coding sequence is TGTGCCAGCAGTTACGATCTGGGAACTGAAGCTTTCTTT.

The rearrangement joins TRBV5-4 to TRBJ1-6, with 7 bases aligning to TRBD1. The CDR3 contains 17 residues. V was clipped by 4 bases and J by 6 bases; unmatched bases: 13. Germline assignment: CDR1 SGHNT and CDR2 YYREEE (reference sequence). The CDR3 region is CASSRLAGTEFNSPLHF. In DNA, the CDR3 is TGTGCCAGCAGCCGATTAGCCGGGACAGAGTTTAATTCACCCCTCCACTTT.

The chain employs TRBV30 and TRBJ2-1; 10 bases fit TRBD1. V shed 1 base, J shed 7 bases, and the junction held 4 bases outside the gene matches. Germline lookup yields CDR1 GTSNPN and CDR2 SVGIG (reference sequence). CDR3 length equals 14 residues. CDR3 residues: CAWSGQGAGNEQFF. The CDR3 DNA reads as TGTGCCTGGAGTGGACAGGGGGCAGGGAATGAGCAGTTCTTC.

CDR3: CASSSLRRENYGYTF. CDR3 DNA: TGTGCCAGCAGCTCCTTGAGACGGGAAAACTATGGCTACACCTTC. The rearrangement links TRBV11-2 to TRBJ1-2, with D unclear. Germline lookup yields CDR1 SGHAT and CDR2 FQNNGV. The CDR3 loop spans 15 amino acids. V lost 4 bases and J 2 bases, leaving 14 bases between the germline ends.

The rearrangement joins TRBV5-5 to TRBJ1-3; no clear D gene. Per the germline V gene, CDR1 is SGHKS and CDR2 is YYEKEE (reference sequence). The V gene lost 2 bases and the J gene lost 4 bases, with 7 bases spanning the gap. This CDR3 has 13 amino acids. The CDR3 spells CASSFNRGNTIYF. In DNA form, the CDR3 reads TGTGCCAGCAGCTTCAATAGGGGAAACACCATATATTTT.

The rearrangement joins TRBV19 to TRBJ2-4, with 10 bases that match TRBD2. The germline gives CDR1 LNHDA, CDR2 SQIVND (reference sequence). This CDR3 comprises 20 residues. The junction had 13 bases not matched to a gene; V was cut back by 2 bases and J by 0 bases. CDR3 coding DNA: TGTGCCAGTAGTATACCCCCAAGCGGTAGCGGGAGGATAGCCAAAAACATTCAGTACTTC. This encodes CASSIPPSGSGRIAKNIQYF. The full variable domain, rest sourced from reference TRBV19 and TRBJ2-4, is DGGITQSPKYLFRKEGQNVTLSCEQNLNHDAMYWYRQDPGQGLRLIYYSQIVNDFQKGDIAEGYSVSREKKESFPLTVTSAQKNPTAFYLCASSIPPSGSGRIAKNIQYFGAGTRLSVL.

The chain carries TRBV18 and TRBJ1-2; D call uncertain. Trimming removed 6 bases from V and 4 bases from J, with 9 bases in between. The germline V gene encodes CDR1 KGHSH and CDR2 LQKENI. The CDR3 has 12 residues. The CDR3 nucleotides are TGTGCCAGCTCCACGGCCCTCTATGGCTACACCTTC. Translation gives CASSTALYGYTF.

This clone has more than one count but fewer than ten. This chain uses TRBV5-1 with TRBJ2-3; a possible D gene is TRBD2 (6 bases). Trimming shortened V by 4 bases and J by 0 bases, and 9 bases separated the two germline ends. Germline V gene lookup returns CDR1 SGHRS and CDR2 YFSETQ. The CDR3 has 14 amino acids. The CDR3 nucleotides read TGCGCCAGCAGCCCGGAGGGTAGCACAGATACGCAGTATTTT. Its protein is CASSPEGSTDTQYF.

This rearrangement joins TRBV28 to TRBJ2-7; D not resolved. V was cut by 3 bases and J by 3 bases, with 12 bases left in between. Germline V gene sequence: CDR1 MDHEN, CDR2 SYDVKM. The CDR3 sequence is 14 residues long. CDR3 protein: CASSLNHNYYEQYF. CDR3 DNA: TGTGCCAGCAGTTTGAATCATAATTACTACGAGCAGTACTTC.

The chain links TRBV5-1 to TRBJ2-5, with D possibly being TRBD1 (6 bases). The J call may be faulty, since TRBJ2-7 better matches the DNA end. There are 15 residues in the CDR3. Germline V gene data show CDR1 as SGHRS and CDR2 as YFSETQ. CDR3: CASSLALDSLYEQYF. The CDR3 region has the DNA TGCGCCAGCAGCTTGGCCCTGGACAGCCTATACGAGCAGTACTTC.